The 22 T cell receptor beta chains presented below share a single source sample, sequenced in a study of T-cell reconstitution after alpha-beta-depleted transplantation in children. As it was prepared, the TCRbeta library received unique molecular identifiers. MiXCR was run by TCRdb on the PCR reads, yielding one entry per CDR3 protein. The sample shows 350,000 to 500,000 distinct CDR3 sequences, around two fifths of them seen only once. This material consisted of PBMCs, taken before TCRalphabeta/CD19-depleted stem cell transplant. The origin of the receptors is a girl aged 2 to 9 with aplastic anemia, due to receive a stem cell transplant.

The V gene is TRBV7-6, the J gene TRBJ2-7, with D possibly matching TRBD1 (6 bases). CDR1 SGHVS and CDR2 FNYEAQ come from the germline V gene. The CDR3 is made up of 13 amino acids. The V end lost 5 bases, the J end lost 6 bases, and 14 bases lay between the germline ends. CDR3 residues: CASSLNRESEQYF. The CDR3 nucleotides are TGTGCCAGCAGCCTTAACAGGGAGAGCGAGCAGTACTTC.

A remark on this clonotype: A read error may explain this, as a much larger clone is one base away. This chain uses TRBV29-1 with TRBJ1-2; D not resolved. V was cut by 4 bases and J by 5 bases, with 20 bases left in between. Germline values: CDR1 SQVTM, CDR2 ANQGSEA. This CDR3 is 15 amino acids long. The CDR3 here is CSVALGSVGLYGYTF. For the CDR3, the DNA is TGCAGCGTTGCCTTGGGGTCTGTAGGGCTATATGGCTACACCTTC.

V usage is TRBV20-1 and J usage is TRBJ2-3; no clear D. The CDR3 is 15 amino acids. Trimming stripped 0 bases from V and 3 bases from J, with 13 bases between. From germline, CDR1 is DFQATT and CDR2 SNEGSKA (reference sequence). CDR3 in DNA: TGCAGTGCTAGAGATTTGTCCCGCACAACAGATACGCAGTATTTT. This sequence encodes CSARDLSRTTDTQYF.

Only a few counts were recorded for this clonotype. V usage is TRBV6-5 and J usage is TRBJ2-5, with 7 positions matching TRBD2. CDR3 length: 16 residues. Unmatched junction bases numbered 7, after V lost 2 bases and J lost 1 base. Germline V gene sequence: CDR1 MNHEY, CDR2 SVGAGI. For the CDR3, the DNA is TGTGCCAGCAGTTACCGGCTAGCGGAGGCCCAAGAGACCCAGTACTTC. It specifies CASSYRLAEAQETQYF.

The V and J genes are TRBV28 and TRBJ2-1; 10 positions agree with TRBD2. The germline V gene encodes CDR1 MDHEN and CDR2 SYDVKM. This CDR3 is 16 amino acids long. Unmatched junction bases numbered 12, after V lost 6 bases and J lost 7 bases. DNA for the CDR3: TGTGCCAGCAGGTTCAAAGCGGGAGGGGCCTGGAATGAGCAGTTCTTC. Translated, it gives CASRFKAGGAWNEQFF.

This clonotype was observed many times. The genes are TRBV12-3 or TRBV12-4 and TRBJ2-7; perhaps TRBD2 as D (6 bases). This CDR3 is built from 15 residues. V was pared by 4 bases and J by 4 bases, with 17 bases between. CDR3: CASSWYSTREYEQYF. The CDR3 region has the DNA TGTGCCAGCAGTTGGTACTCGACTAGGGAGTACGAGCAGTACTTC.

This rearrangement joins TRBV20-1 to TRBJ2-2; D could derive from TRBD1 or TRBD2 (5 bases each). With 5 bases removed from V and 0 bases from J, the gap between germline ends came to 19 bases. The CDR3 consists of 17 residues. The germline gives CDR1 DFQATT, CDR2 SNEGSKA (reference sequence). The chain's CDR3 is CSARGLGTIANTGELFF. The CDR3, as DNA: TGCAGTGCTCGGGGTTTAGGGACCATCGCGAACACCGGGGAGCTGTTTTTT.

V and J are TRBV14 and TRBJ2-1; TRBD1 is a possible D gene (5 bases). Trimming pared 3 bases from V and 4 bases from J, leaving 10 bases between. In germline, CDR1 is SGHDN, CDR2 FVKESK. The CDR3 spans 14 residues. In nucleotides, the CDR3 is TGTGCCAGCAGCCACCCAGGGTTTTACAATGAGCAGTTCTTC. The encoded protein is CASSHPGFYNEQFF. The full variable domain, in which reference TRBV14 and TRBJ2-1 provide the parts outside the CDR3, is EAGVTQFPSHSVIEKGQTVTLRCDPISGHDNLYWYRRVMGKEIKFLLHFVKESKQDESGMPNNRFLAERTGGTYSTLKVQPAELEDSGVYFCASSHPGFYNEQFFGPGTRLTVL.

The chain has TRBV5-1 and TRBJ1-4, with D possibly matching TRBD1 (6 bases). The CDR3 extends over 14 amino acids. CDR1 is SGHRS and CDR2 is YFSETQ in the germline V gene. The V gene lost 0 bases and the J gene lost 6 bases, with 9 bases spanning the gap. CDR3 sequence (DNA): TGCGCCAGCAGCTTGGAAAGACAGGATGAAAAACTGTTTTTT. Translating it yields CASSLERQDEKLFF.

The CDR3, as DNA: TGTGCCAGCAGTTTAAACCTAGCGGGAGGCTACGAGCAGTACTTC. Amino acids: CASSLNLAGGYEQYF. The V gene is TRBV28, the J gene TRBJ2-7; TRBD2 agrees at 11 bases. The germline gives CDR1 MDHEN, CDR2 SYDVKM. The V and J ends lost 2 bases and 3 bases, in that order; junction bases with no gene match: 3. The CDR3 is made up of 15 amino acids. Drawing the rest from reference TRBV28 and TRBJ2-7, the complete variable domain is DVKVTQSSRYLVKRTGEKVFLECVQDMDHENMFWYRQDPGLGLRLIYFSYDVKMKEKGDIPEGYSVSREKKERFSLILESASTNQTSMYLCASSLNLAGGYEQYFGPGTRLTVT.

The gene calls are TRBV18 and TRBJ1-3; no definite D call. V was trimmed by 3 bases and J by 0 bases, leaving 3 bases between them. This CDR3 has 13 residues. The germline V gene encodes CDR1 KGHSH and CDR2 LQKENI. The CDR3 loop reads CASSPGSGNTIYF. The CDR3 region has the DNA TGTGCCAGCTCACCGGGCTCTGGAAACACCATATATTTT.

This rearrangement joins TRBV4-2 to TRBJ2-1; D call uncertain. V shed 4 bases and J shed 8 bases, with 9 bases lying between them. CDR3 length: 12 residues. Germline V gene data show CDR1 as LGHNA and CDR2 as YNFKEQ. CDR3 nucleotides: TGTGCCAGCAGCCGGAATTTGGATGAGCAGTTCTTC. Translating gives CASSRNLDEQFF.

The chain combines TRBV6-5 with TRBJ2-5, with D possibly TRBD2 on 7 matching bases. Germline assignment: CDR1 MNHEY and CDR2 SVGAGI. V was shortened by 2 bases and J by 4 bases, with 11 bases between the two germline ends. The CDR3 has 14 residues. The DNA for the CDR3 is TGTGCCAGCAGTTACGGGGGAGGGGGAGAGACCCAGTACTTC. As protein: CASSYGGGGETQYF.

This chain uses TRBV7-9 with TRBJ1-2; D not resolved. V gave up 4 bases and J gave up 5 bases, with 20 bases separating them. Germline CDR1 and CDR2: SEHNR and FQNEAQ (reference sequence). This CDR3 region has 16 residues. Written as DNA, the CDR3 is TGTGCCAGCAGCTCCCCTGGGAAGCCGTTTAGATATGGCTACACCTTC. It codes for CASSSPGKPFRYGYTF.

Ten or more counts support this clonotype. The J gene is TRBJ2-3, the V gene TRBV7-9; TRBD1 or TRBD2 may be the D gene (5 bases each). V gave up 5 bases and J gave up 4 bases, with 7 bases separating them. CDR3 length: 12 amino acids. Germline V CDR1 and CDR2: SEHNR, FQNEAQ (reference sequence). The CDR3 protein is CASSRGADTQYF. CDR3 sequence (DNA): TGTGCCAGCAGCCGGGGCGCAGATACGCAGTATTTT.

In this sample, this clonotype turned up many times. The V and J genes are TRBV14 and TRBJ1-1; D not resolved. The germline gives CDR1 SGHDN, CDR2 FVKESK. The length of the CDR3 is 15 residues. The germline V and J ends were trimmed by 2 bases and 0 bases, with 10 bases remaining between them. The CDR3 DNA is TGTGCCAGCAGCCAAATGGGAGCTTTGAACACTGAAGCTTTCTTT. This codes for CASSQMGALNTEAFF.

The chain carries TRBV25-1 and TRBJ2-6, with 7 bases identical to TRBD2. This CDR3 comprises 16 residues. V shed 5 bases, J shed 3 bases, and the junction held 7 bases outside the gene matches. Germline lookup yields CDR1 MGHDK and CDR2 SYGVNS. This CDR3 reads CASSRTGLVGANVLTF. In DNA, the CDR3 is TGTGCCAGCAGTAGAACAGGACTAGTTGGGGCCAACGTCCTGACTTTC.

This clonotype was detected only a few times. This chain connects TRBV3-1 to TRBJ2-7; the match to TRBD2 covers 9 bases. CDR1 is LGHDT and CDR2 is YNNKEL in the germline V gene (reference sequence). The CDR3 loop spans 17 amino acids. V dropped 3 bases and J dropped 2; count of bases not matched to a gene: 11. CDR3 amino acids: CASSQRWVAGATYEQYF. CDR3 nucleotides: TGTGCCAGCAGCCAGAGGTGGGTAGCGGGAGCCACCTACGAGCAGTACTTC.

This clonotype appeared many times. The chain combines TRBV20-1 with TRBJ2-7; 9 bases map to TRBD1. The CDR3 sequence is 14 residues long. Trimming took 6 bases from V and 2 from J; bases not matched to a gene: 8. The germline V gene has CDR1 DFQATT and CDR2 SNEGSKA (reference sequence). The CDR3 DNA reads TGCAGTGCCACCCCCGGGGACAGGGCCTACGAGCAGTACTTC. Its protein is CSATPGDRAYEQYF.

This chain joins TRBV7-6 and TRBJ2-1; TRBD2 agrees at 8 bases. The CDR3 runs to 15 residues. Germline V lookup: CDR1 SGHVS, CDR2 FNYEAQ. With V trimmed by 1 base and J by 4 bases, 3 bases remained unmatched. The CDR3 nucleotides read TGTGCCAGCAGCTTAGGGACTAGCCCATACAATGAGCAGTTCTTC. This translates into CASSLGTSPYNEQFF.

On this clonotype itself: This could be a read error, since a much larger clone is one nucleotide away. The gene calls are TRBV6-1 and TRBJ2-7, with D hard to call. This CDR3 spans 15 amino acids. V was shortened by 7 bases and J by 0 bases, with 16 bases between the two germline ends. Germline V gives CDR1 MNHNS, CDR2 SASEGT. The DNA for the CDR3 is TGTGCCAGCATGGGAACCCAGGAGATCTCCTACGAGCAGTACTTC. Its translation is CASMGTQEISYEQYF.

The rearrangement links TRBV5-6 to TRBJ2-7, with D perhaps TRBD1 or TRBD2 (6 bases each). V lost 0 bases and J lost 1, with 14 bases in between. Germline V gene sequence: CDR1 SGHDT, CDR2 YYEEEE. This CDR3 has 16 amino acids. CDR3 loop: CASSLGDGGFSYEQYF. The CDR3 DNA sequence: TGTGCCAGCAGCTTGGGAGACGGGGGCTTTTCCTACGAGCAGTACTTC.